The clone carrying this T cell receptor (beta chain) turned up a few times. The antigen remains unidentified. These data belong to a study of T cell repertoires in cytomegalovirus infection. CDR1 and CDR2 (germline): SGHAT, FQNNGV. The CDR3 is made up of 12 amino acids. V shed 8 bases and J 2 bases; nucleotides not matched to a gene: 3. TCRdb fed the reads into MiXCR, producing one record per CDR3 protein. The sample has 680,000 or so distinct CDR3 sequences, around 31% seen once; the top ten hold over 15%. The source is a human donor in good health (CMV status not recorded). Some clones in this sample may be carry-over from other donors' samples. V gene TRBV11-2 combines with J gene TRBJ2-7; 7 bases are shared with TRBD1. Sequenced material: cultured PBMCs, taken from culture after CMV antigen stimulation. CDR3 nucleotide sequence: TGTGCCAGCGGACAGGTGCCCTACGAGCAGTACTTC. It is translated as CASGQVPYEQYF.